The 2 T cell receptor beta chains reported below all come from one sample, sequenced in a study of CD8 T cells in ankylosing spondylitis. TCRdb ran MiXCR on the 5' RACE reads and lists one entry per CDR3 protein. The sample carries a few hundred thousand distinct CDR3 sequences, around 10% recorded once. The sample comprised blood, either unsorted or a sorted T cell fraction (not recorded which). The receptor set was obtained from a male donor with ankylosing spondylitis or in good health (not recorded which).

This clonotype was observed at least ten times. V is TRBV7-3 and J is TRBJ2-3; no firm D call. There are 13 residues in the CDR3. Germline V gene data show CDR1 as SGHTA and CDR2 as FQGTGA. Trimming took off 2 bases at V and 3 bases at J, with 6 bases between the two ends. In DNA, the CDR3 is TGTGCCAGCAGCTTATTGGGGACAGATACGCAGTATTTT. This codes for CASSLLGTDTQYF.

For this clonotype: A much larger clone differs from this one at a single base, so this may be a read error. CDR3 region: CASTEPVGGGSAQFF. CDR3 DNA: TGTGCCAGCACCGAGCCGGTCGGGGGCGGGTCTGCGCAGTTCTTC. V and J are TRBV28 and TRBJ2-1; D may match TRBD1 or TRBD2 (6 bases each). The CDR3 spans 15 residues. Germline CDR1 MDHEN, CDR2 SYDVKM. Trimming took off 7 bases at V and 12 bases at J, with 25 bases between the two ends. The whole variable domain, filled in from reference TRBV28 and TRBJ2-1, reads DVKVTQSSRYLVKRTGEKVFLECVQDMDHENMFWYRQDPGLGLRLIYFSYDVKMKEKGDIPEGYSVSREKKERFSLILESASTNQTSMYLCASTEPVGGGSAQFFGPGTRLTVL.